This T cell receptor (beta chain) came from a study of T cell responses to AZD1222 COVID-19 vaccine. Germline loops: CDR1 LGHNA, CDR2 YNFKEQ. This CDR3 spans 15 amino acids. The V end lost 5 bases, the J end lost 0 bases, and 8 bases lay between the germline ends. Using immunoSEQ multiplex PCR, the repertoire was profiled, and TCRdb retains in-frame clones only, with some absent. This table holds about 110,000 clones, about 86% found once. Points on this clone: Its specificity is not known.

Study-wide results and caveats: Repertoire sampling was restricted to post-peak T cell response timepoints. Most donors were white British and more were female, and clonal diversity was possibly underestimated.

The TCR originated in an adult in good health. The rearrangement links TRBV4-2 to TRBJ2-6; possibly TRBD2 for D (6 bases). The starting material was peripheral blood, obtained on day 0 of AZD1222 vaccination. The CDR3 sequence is CASSSGGSGANVLTF. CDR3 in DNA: TGTGCCAGCAGCTCCGGGGGCTCTGGGGCCAACGTCCTGACTTTC.